This T cell receptor (beta chain) was sequenced in a study of blood T cell repertoires in COVID-19. J lost 5 bases, V lost 6 bases, and 5 bases had no gene match. CDR3 length: 13 residues. Germline CDR1 and CDR2: MNHEY and SVGAGI. Recovered participants had two consecutive negative NP/OP PCR tests, healthcare professional clearance, or symptom resolution. Libraries were prepared by immunoSEQ multiplex PCR; TCRdb keeps only in-frame clonotypes and omits some of them. Of about 18,000 clones in the sample, about 87% were seen once. V is TRBV6-5 and J is TRBJ2-7; 9 nucleotides line up with TRBD2. Material for sequencing was PBMCs or T cells enriched from blood (not recorded which). The clonotype was recovered from a woman under 40 who had recovered from COVID-19. In DNA form, the CDR3 reads TGTGCCAGCAGGCGGGGGGGGTGGAACGAGCAGTACTTC. This translates into CASRRGGWNEQYF.